These 30 T cell receptor beta chains share one sample of origin, sequenced in a study of glioma-infiltrating T cells after dendritic cell vaccination. The repertoire was sequenced with immunoSEQ multiplex PCR; TCRdb's copy has only in-frame clones and lacks some. The sample lists roughly 100,000 clones, roughly four fifths occurring once. The sample consisted of blood, taken before dendritic cell vaccination. Receptors originate from a human donor with glioblastoma.

The V call is TRBV27, the J call TRBJ1-4, with 7 bases aligning to TRBD1. The germline V gene has CDR1 MNHEY and CDR2 SMNVEV (reference sequence). CDR3 length: 16 amino acids. The junction had 2 bases not matched to a gene; V was cut back by 0 bases and J by 1 base. The CDR3 here is CASSLSNRGTNEKLFF. The CDR3 DNA is TGTGCCAGCAGTTTATCGAACAGGGGAACTAATGAAAAACTGTTTTTT.

In this sample, this clone turned up a few times. The V gene is TRBV7-2, the J gene TRBJ1-1; 7 bases map to TRBD1. The CDR3 has 15 residues. Germline V gene sequence: CDR1 SGHTA, CDR2 FQGNSA. Germline trimming cut 5 bases from V and 0 bases from J; bases unmatched to any gene: 6. CDR3 protein: CASSVQGGMNTEAFF. The CDR3 DNA reads TGTGCCAGCAGCGTGCAGGGGGGTATGAACACTGAAGCTTTCTTT. Full variable domain (rest looked up from reference TRBV7-2 and TRBJ1-1): GAGVSQSPSNKVTEKGKDVELRCDPISGHTALYWYRQSLGQGLEFLIYFQGNSAPDKSGLPSDRFSAERTGGSVSTLTIQRTQQEDSAVYLCASSVQGGMNTEAFFGQGTRLTVV.

This clone appeared a single time. The chain joins TRBV4-1 to TRBJ2-2, with a weak D call TRBD2 (7 bases). The CDR3 extends over 15 amino acids. The V end lost 3 bases, the J end lost 7 bases, and 15 bases lay between the germline ends. CDR1 MGHRA and CDR2 YSYEKL come from the germline V gene. The CDR3 protein is CASSQLGGGRGELFF. In nucleotides, the CDR3 is TGCGCCAGCAGCCAGTTGGGAGGGGGGCGCGGGGAGCTGTTTTTT.

This clone was found once. The rearrangement links TRBV10-3 to TRBJ2-1; D is ambiguous. This CDR3 is built from 16 residues. In germline, CDR1 is ENHRY, CDR2 SYGVKD. V lost 0 bases and J 6 bases, leaving 15 bases between the germline ends. CDR3 sequence (DNA): TGTGCCATCAGTGAGTCCCAGCTTGGAGTTGGCAATGAGCAGTTCTTC. It yields the protein CAISESQLGVGNEQFF.

This chain links TRBV15 with TRBJ2-7, with 9 bases identical to TRBD2. Germline V gives CDR1 LNHNV, CDR2 YYDKDF (reference sequence). This CDR3 spans 15 amino acids. The V segment lost 0 bases and the J segment 4 bases; nucleotides outside the gene matches: 4. The CDR3 DNA is TGTGCCACCAGCAGAGACGCCAGCGGGGGGTACGAGCAGTACTTC. This codes for CATSRDASGGYEQYF.

The V and J genes are TRBV2 and TRBJ1-5, with TRBD1 as a possible D gene (6 bases). Trimming stripped 3 bases from V and 1 base from J, with 10 bases between. The CDR3 consists of 15 residues. The germline gives CDR1 SNHLY, CDR2 FYNNEI. The CDR3 reads CASSDQGLSNQPQHF. The DNA of the CDR3 is TGTGCCAGCAGTGATCAGGGGTTGAGCAATCAGCCCCAGCATTTT.

The rearrangement links TRBV30 to TRBJ2-2; 10 bases match TRBD1. There are 18 residues in the CDR3. V was clipped by 2 bases and J by 4 bases; unmatched bases: 13. The germline V gene has CDR1 GTSNPN and CDR2 SVGIG (reference sequence). The CDR3: CAWSLLGQGVSSTGELFF. The CDR3 bases are TGTGCCTGGAGTCTTCTAGGACAGGGGGTCTCGAGCACCGGGGAGCTGTTTTTT. The full variable domain, completed using reference TRBV30 and TRBJ2-2, is SQTIHQWPATLVQPVGSPLSLECTVEGTSNPNLYWYRQAAGRGLQLLFYSVGIGQISSEVPQNLSASRPQDRQFILSSKKLLLSDSGFYLCAWSLLGQGVSSTGELFFGEGSRLTVL.

This chain joins TRBV27 and TRBJ2-1, with 12 bases lining up with TRBD2. There are 19 residues in the CDR3. Trimming took 5 bases from V and 4 from J; bases not matched to a gene: 15. Germline CDR1 and CDR2: MNHEY and SMNVEV (reference sequence). This CDR3 reads CASSPDTSGGTGGYNEQFF. The CDR3 DNA reads TGTGCCAGCAGTCCCGATACTAGCGGGGGGACCGGGGGGTACAATGAGCAGTTCTTC.

This chain joins TRBV5-6 and TRBJ2-5; 8 nucleotides line up with TRBD2. Trimming at V came to 7 bases and at J to 1 base, leaving 0 bases not matched to a gene. The germline V gene encodes CDR1 SGHDT and CDR2 YYEEEE. This CDR3 comprises 12 residues. Here the CDR3 DNA reads TGTGCCAGCGGGACTAGCCAAGAGACCCAGTACTTC. Protein: CASGTSQETQYF. Combining the CDR3 with reference TRBV5-6 and TRBJ2-5 gives the whole variable domain DAGVTQSPTHLIKTRGQQVTLRCSPKSGHDTVSWYQQALGQGPQFIFQYYEEEERQRGNFPDRFSGHQFPNYSSELNVNALLLGDSALYLCASGTSQETQYFGPGTRLLVL.

The chain links TRBV11-2 to TRBJ1-2; TRBD1 might be the D (5 bases). The germline V and J ends were trimmed by 4 bases and 0 bases, with 6 bases remaining between them. The CDR3 covers 13 residues. CDR1 is SGHAT, CDR2 FQNNGV, per germline. The CDR3 nucleotides read TGTGCCAGCAGCTCGACAGCTAACTATGGCTACACCTTC. Amino acids: CASSSTANYGYTF.

This chain connects TRBV7-6 to TRBJ2-6, with 8 bases matching TRBD1. CDR1 and CDR2 (germline): SGHVS, FNYEAQ. The CDR3 has 17 residues. Trimming removed 1 base from V and 1 base from J; junction bases left unmatched: 3. The CDR3 sequence is CASSLGYRGSGANVLTF. In DNA, the CDR3 is TGTGCCAGCAGCTTAGGTTACAGGGGGTCTGGGGCCAACGTCCTGACTTTC.

The chain carries TRBV25-1 and TRBJ1-3; the D is unclear. The V gene's germline CDR1 is MGHDK and CDR2 SYGVNS. V was shortened by 5 bases and J by 0 bases, with 8 bases between the two germline ends. CDR3 length: 14 amino acids. CDR3 DNA sequence: TGTGCCAGCAGTCCTCTAATCTCTGGAAACACCATATATTTT. Its protein is CASSPLISGNTIYF.

The chain combines TRBV5-5 with TRBJ1-5, with TRBD1 matching 7 bases. The CDR3 is 15 residues long. Germline lookup yields CDR1 SGHKS and CDR2 YYEKEE (reference sequence). J gave up 3 bases and V 0 bases, and 3 bases lay outside the gene matches. CDR3 nucleotide sequence: TGTGCCAGCAGCTTGGTAGGGACAGACAATCAGCCCCAGCATTTT. Protein: CASSLVGTDNQPQHF. Full variable domain (remainder filled in from reference TRBV5-5 and TRBJ1-5): DAGVTQSPTHLIKTRGQQVTLRCSPISGHKSVSWYQQVLGQGPQFIFQYYEKEERGRGNFPDRFSARQFPNYSSELNVNALLLGDSALYLCASSLVGTDNQPQHFGDGTRLSIL.

The chain employs TRBV6-1 and TRBJ1-1, with 7 nucleotides matching TRBD1. Germline CDR1 reads MNHNS; CDR2 reads SASEGT. The CDR3 runs 14 residues. Trimming took 6 bases from V and 1 from J; bases not matched to a gene: 5. The CDR3: CASRNRGANTEAFF. As DNA, the CDR3 is TGTGCCAGCAGGAACAGGGGTGCGAACACTGAAGCTTTCTTT.

V and J are TRBV5-1 and TRBJ2-3; 15 bases map to TRBD2. Germline V gene data show CDR1 as SGHRS and CDR2 as YFSETQ. CDR3 length: 18 residues. V shed 4 bases, J shed 1 base, and the junction held 7 bases outside the gene matches. The CDR3 loop is CASSRGLAGGFRTDTQYF. In DNA form, the CDR3 reads TGCGCCAGCAGCCGGGGACTAGCGGGGGGATTTCGCACAGATACGCAGTATTTT.

This rearrangement joins TRBV4-2 to TRBJ2-5; a possible D gene is TRBD2 (5 bases). Germline V CDR1 and CDR2: LGHNA, YNFKEQ. Deletions cut 1 base from V and 4 bases from J, with 13 bases between. The CDR3 loop spans 15 amino acids. The CDR3 nucleotides are TGTGCCAGCAGCCAAGTACTAGAGATGGTAGAGACCCAGTACTTC. It is translated as CASSQVLEMVETQYF.

The chain couples TRBV4-2 to TRBJ1-5, with 7 bases matching TRBD1. J lost 1 base, V lost 0 bases, and 3 bases had no gene match. The CDR3 length is 16 residues. Germline V gene data show CDR1 as LGHNA and CDR2 as YNFKEQ. CDR3 in amino acids: CASSQDPGQSNQPQHF. CDR3 in DNA: TGTGCCAGCAGCCAAGACCCGGGACAGAGCAATCAGCCCCAGCATTTT.

The V gene is TRBV7-6, the J gene TRBJ2-7, with D perhaps TRBD2 (6 bases). CDR1 is SGHVS, CDR2 FNYEAQ, per germline. V was shortened by 5 bases and J by 5 bases, with 25 bases between the two germline ends. The CDR3 covers 17 residues. The CDR3, as DNA: TGTGCCAGCAGCCTCGAGAGATGGGCGGGGAAAAATGACGAGCAGTACTTC. Translation gives CASSLERWAGKNDEQYF.

CDR3 in amino acids: CAWDNGGQGSNEQFF. DNA for the CDR3: TGTGCCTGGGACAATGGTGGGCAGGGGAGCAATGAGCAGTTCTTC. This rearrangement joins TRBV30 to TRBJ2-1; D may be TRBD1 (6 bases). Germline V gives CDR1 GTSNPN, CDR2 SVGIG (reference sequence). The V end was cut by 5 bases, the J end by 6 bases, with 20 bases between. This CDR3 is 15 amino acids long.

This rearrangement joins TRBV6-1 to TRBJ2-1; 8 bases fit TRBD2. In germline, CDR1 is MNHNS, CDR2 SASEGT. Trimming cost V 6 bases and J 7 bases; bases outside gene matches: 8. This CDR3 region has 14 residues. As DNA, the CDR3 is TGTGCCAGCAGGCTAAGCGGGGGTCAGAATGAGCAGTTCTTC. Translation: CASRLSGGQNEQFF.

The rearrangement links TRBV15 to TRBJ1-5, with 7 positions matching TRBD1. CDR3 length: 15 residues. V lost 2 bases, J lost 0 bases, and 1 base stayed unmatched. The germline gives CDR1 LNHNV, CDR2 YYDKDF (reference sequence). The CDR3 is CATSRRQGSNQPQHF. DNA of the CDR3: TGTGCCACCAGCAGACGACAGGGTAGCAATCAGCCCCAGCATTTT.

This clone was counted a few times. This sequence joins TRBV19 and TRBJ2-2; D is unresolved. Trimming took 3 bases from V and 6 from J, leaving 20 bases between them. This CDR3 contains 17 residues. Germline-derived CDR1 and CDR2 are LNHDA and SQIVND (reference sequence). CDR3 protein: CASSMADFFLAPGELFF. The DNA for the CDR3 is TGTGCCAGTAGTATGGCTGATTTTTTTTTGGCCCCCGGGGAGCTGTTTTTT.

V usage is TRBV11-3 and J usage is TRBJ2-1; D ambiguous. CDR1 SGHNT and CDR2 YENEEA come from the germline V gene. With 1 base removed from V and 0 bases from J, the gap between germline ends came to 7 bases. This CDR3 has 15 amino acids. The CDR3 here is CASSLVPVSYNEQFF. Written as DNA, the CDR3 is TGTGCCAGCAGCTTAGTCCCCGTCTCCTACAATGAGCAGTTCTTC.

V gene TRBV6-5 combines with J gene TRBJ2-1; TRBD1 aligns across 8 bases. The CDR3 covers 13 residues. The V gene's germline CDR1 is MNHEY and CDR2 SVGAGI. Losses at the gene ends were 1 base for V and 7 bases for J; bases not matched to a gene: 0. Here the CDR3 reads CASSYYRGNEQFF. The CDR3 DNA is TGTGCCAGCAGTTACTACAGGGGGAATGAGCAGTTCTTC.

The table lists this clone with many counts. The J gene is TRBJ2-2, the V gene TRBV7-8; 8 positions match TRBD2. CDR3 length equals 16 residues. V shed 0 bases and J 6 bases; nucleotides not matched to a gene: 6. The germline V gene has CDR1 SGHVS and CDR2 FQNEAQ. The CDR3 reads CASSLAQRGTSGELFF. The CDR3 nucleotides are TGTGCCAGCAGCTTAGCCCAGCGGGGGACGTCCGGGGAGCTGTTTTTT.

The chain recombines TRBV4-1 with TRBJ2-7; 11 nucleotides match TRBD1. The CDR3 length is 15 residues. Germline CDR1 and CDR2: MGHRA and YSYEKL. V gave up 1 base and J gave up 3 bases; unmatched junction bases: 2. This CDR3 is CASSQAGTGGYEQYF. The CDR3 region has the DNA TGCGCCAGCAGCCAAGCCGGGACAGGGGGCTACGAGCAGTACTTC.

The chain has TRBV6-5 and TRBJ1-1, with TRBD1 matching over 12 bases. Germline V gives CDR1 MNHEY, CDR2 SVGAGI. V lost 0 bases, J lost 7 bases, and 3 bases stayed unmatched. The CDR3 runs to 15 residues. CDR3 loop: CASSYSGTGGVEAFF. DNA of the CDR3: TGTGCCAGCAGTTACTCCGGGACAGGGGGCGTTGAAGCTTTCTTT.

This rearrangement joins TRBV7-2 to TRBJ2-7; TRBD2 aligns across 8 bases. The CDR3 has 15 residues. Per the germline V gene, CDR1 is SGHTA and CDR2 is FQGNSA. The V gene end was trimmed by 3 bases and the J gene end by 5 bases; junction bases not matched to a gene: 9. The CDR3 here is CASSLMGLENHEQYF. DNA for the CDR3: TGTGCCAGCAGCTTGATGGGACTAGAGAACCACGAGCAGTACTTC.

This clone was detected once. This chain joins TRBV10-3 and TRBJ2-6, with TRBD2 matching over 9 bases. The CDR3 runs 15 residues. V trimming: 11 bases; J trimming: 0 bases; junction bases outside the gene matches: 5. The germline gives CDR1 ENHRY, CDR2 SYGVKD. The CDR3, as DNA: TGTGCCGGCGGGGGGGGCGACTCTGGGGCCAACGTCCTGACTTTC. This gives the protein CAGGGGDSGANVLTF.

This clone was recorded once. The chain couples TRBV5-1 to TRBJ2-2, with 9 bases that match TRBD1. Looked up from germline, CDR1 is SGHRS and CDR2 is YFSETQ. V shed 3 bases and J 9 bases; nucleotides not matched to a gene: 15. There are 17 residues in the CDR3. The CDR3 sequence is CASSSPGTGLDTRELFF. The CDR3 DNA reads TGCGCCAGCAGCTCCCCCGGGACAGGGTTAGATACCCGGGAGCTGTTTTTT.